One T cell receptor (beta chain) is described in this entry. This entry is derived from a study of blood T cell repertoires in COVID-19. Whole-study context: COVID-19 samples, acute and convalescent, were from the United States, Italy and Spain. PBMCs, B-cell-depleted T cells, or T cells were the source of the cDNA or gDNA that made up the material.

As handled by the study authors: The assay estimated nucleated cells by amplifying reference gene primers. TCRdb's table, derived via immunoSEQ multiplex PCR, lists solely in-frame clones and lacks some. The V and J calls and clone size come from that table; D and trimming were worked out from the DNA. In the table there are some 210,000 clones, about 90% of which are singletons. This CDR3 spans 16 amino acids. Germline assignment: CDR1 MNHNS and CDR2 SASEGT. J was trimmed by 3 bases and V by 1 base; bases with no gene match: 9. This receptor was identified in a man aged 25-45 years with acute or convalescent COVID-19. Sequencing input: peripheral blood. This sequence joins TRBV6-1 and TRBJ2-7; 7 nucleotides line up with TRBD2. Here the CDR3 DNA reads TGTGCCAGCAGTGAAGTCCGGGGAGGGGCCCTCTACGAGCAGTACTTC. Translation: CASSEVRGGALYEQYF.